The T cell receptor (beta chain) under discussion was sequenced for a study of CD8 T cells in ankylosing spondylitis. Findings and limits, study-wide: Fewer than 10 highly homologous variants made up a TCR beta motif that seemed to typify ankylosing spondylitis blood. Disease-linked clones were reportedly significantly enriched in matched ankylosing spondylitis synovial fluid.

Making the TCR beta libraries involved quantitative 5'-RACE with molecular barcodes. One entry per CDR3 protein results from TCRdb running MiXCR on the 5' RACE reads. The data hold a few hundred thousand distinct CDR3 sequences, with 20% to 25% observed a single time. This clonotype has just a few counts. Its antigen is currently unknown. Germline V gene data show CDR1 as DFQATT and CDR2 as SNEGSKA (reference sequence). V lost 1 base and J lost 2, with 10 bases in between. The CDR3 runs 14 residues. The genes are TRBV20-1 and TRBJ2-3, with D perhaps matching TRBD2 (5 bases). What was sequenced was blood, either unsorted or a sorted T cell fraction (not recorded which). This receptor was taken from a male donor with ankylosing spondylitis. The CDR3 DNA sequence: TGCAGTGCTAGAGGCGGGTCCGTCACAGATACGCAGTATTTT. Translating gives CSARGGSVTDTQYF.